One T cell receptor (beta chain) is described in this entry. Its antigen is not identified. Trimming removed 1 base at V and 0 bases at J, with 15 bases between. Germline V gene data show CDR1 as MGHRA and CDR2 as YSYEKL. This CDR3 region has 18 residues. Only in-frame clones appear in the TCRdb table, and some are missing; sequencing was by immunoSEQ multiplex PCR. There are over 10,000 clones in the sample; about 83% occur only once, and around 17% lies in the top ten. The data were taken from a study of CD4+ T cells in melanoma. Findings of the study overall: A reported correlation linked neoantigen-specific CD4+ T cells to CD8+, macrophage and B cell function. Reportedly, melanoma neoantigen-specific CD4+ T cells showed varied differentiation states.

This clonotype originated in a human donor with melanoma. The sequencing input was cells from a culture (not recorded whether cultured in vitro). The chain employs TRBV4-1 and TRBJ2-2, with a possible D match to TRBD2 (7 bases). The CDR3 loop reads CASSQGGGAYANTGELFF. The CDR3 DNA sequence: TGCGCCAGCAGCCAAGGTGGGGGGGCGTACGCGAACACCGGGGAGCTGTTTTTT.